This passage covers 18 T cell receptor beta chains from one sample sequenced in a study of CD8+ T cells in alopecia areata. Reverse transcribed after extraction, RNA yielded cDNA as the sequencing template. Method: immunoSEQ multiplex PCR; TCRdb's copy keeps in-frame clones and lacks some. The table shows 120,000 or so clones, with around 60% occurring only once. This sample's treatment: oral pan-JAK inhibitor, 5-10 mg twice daily. Here the sequenced sample was CD4+ T cells sorted from blood, taken at week 4, from a patient treated with tofacitinib. These receptors were collected from a human donor with alopecia areata.

This chain connects TRBV4-1 to TRBJ1-2; D ambiguous. V was clipped by 0 bases and J by 1 base, with 6 bases between them. The CDR3 covers 14 residues. Germline lookup yields CDR1 MGHRA and CDR2 YSYEKL. CDR3: CASSQDAYNYGYTF. Here the CDR3 DNA reads TGCGCCAGCAGCCAAGATGCCTATAACTATGGCTACACCTTC.

This sequence joins TRBV9 and TRBJ2-4; D may correspond to TRBD1 or TRBD2 (5 bases each). CDR1 SGDLS and CDR2 YYNGEE come from the germline V gene. The CDR3 length is 11 residues. V dropped 3 bases and J dropped 9 bases, with 7 bases sitting between them. The DNA of the CDR3 is TGTGCCAGCAGCGGGGGGAGCATTCAGTACTTC. Its translation is CASSGGSIQYF.

The sample holds a few counts of this clone. The rearrangement joins TRBV2 to TRBJ2-4, with unresolved D. Trimming took off 0 bases at V and 9 bases at J, with 6 bases between the two ends. This CDR3 comprises 12 residues. Germline V CDR1 and CDR2: SNHLY, FYNNEI. This CDR3 reads CASSEAWSIQYF. The CDR3 DNA reads as TGTGCCAGCAGTGAAGCGTGGTCCATTCAGTACTTC.

This clone was recorded a few times. The V call is TRBV4-3, the J call TRBJ2-5; tentatively, D is TRBD1 (6 bases). The CDR3 consists of 15 residues. The germline V gene encodes CDR1 LGHNA and CDR2 YSLEER. The V and J ends lost 0 bases and 5 bases respectively, with 13 bases between them. For the CDR3, the DNA is TGCGCCAGCAGCCAAGAAGCCCGAAGGGGGGAGACCCAGTACTTC. This encodes CASSQEARRGETQYF.

For this clone: The final CDR3 position lacks the conserved phenylalanine or tryptophan, pointing to a likely read error. This chain uses TRBV7-2 with TRBJ1-2; a possible D gene is TRBD1 (6 bases). V gave up 5 bases and J gave up 6 bases, with 16 bases separating them. CDR3 size: 14 residues. In germline, CDR1 is SGHTA, CDR2 FQGNSA. The CDR3 region is CASSLLYRDNGYTL. The CDR3 bases are TGTGCCAGCAGCCTCCTCTATAGGGACAATGGCTACACCCTC.

V and J are TRBV27 and TRBJ2-7, with 15 bases lining up with TRBD2. The CDR3 runs to 16 residues. Trimming at V came to 4 bases and at J to 4 bases, leaving 5 bases not matched to a gene. Germline V CDR1 and CDR2: MNHEY, SMNVEV (reference sequence). The CDR3 sequence: CASSSPGLAGGYEQYF. As DNA, the CDR3 is TGTGCCAGCAGTTCTCCGGGACTAGCGGGAGGATACGAGCAGTACTTC.

This clone appeared a few times. The chain carries TRBV6-1 and TRBJ1-6; D gene ambiguous. From germline, CDR1 is MNHNS and CDR2 SASEGT. This CDR3 is 13 amino acids long. The V and J ends lost 5 bases and 7 bases respectively, with 9 bases between them. This CDR3 reads CASSTTTNSPLHF. The CDR3 DNA is TGTGCCAGCAGTACCACGACCAATTCACCCCTCCACTTT.

This clone was seen only a few times. This chain connects TRBV29-1 to TRBJ2-4; the D gene could be TRBD1 or TRBD2 (5 bases each). The CDR3 is made up of 16 amino acids. The V end lost 4 bases, the J end lost 6 bases, and 22 bases lay between the germline ends. Per the germline V gene, CDR1 is SQVTM and CDR2 is ANQGSEA. CDR3 sequence (DNA): TGCAGCGTTGTACGTGCCCCCAAACCCGGGACAAACATTCAGTACTTC. This sequence encodes CSVVRAPKPGTNIQYF.

The chain links TRBV6-6 to TRBJ1-5; perhaps TRBD1 as D (5 bases). Germline CDR1 reads MNHNY; CDR2 reads SVGAGI (reference sequence). V gave up 6 bases and J gave up 6 bases, with 15 bases separating them. CDR3 length: 14 amino acids. Here the CDR3 DNA reads TGTGCCAGCAGGCACTCCACAGGACTTCAGCCCCAGCATTTT. Its protein is CASRHSTGLQPQHF.

This sequence joins TRBV7-9 and TRBJ1-5; a weak D match, TRBD1 (5 bases). There are 16 residues in the CDR3. Trimming removed 1 base from V and 7 bases from J, with 17 bases in between. The germline V gene has CDR1 SEHNR and CDR2 FQNEAQ (reference sequence). The CDR3 here is CASSLEGDSGRQPQHF. Here the CDR3 DNA reads TGTGCCAGCAGCTTAGAAGGAGACAGCGGCAGGCAGCCCCAGCATTTT.

The rearrangement links TRBV6-6 to TRBJ2-2, with D unresolved. Germline CDR1 reads MNHNY; CDR2 reads SVGAGI (reference sequence). The CDR3 is 13 amino acids. Trimming pared 0 bases from V and 7 bases from J, leaving 6 bases between. The CDR3 region has the DNA TGTGCCAGCAGTTACTCGACGGGCGGGGAGCTGTTTTTT. It specifies CASSYSTGGELFF.

CDR3 protein: CAWRGGFNQPQHF. The CDR3 DNA is TGTGCCTGGAGAGGGGGCTTCAATCAGCCCCAGCATTTT. The chain carries TRBV30 and TRBJ1-5; 7 nucleotides align to TRBD1. With V trimmed by 3 bases and J by 3 bases, 2 bases remained unmatched. This CDR3 has 13 amino acids. The germline V gene has CDR1 GTSNPN and CDR2 SVGIG (reference sequence).

The V gene is TRBV4-1, the J gene TRBJ2-2; D remains ambiguous. Germline-derived CDR1 and CDR2 are MGHRA and YSYEKL. Trimming stripped 4 bases from V and 7 bases from J, with 10 bases between. The CDR3 loop spans 13 amino acids. The CDR3: CASSPKVSGELFF. The CDR3 bases are TGCGCCAGCAGCCCTAAGGTTAGCGGGGAGCTGTTTTTT.

The rearrangement uses TRBV12-1 and TRBJ2-3; the table's TRBD2 call for D was not verified on the DNA. TRBV12-1 is described as a pseudogene. The CDR3 has 16 amino acids. This CDR3 reads CASSPGLAAGTDTQYF. CDR3 coding DNA: TGTGCCAGCAGCCCGGGACTAGCGGCCGGCACAGATACGCAGTATTTT.

The chain couples TRBV6-6 to TRBJ2-7, with a possible D match to TRBD2 (5 bases). V lost 5 bases, J lost 2 bases, and 13 bases lay in between. The CDR3 spans 14 residues. Per the germline V gene, CDR1 is MNHNY and CDR2 is SVGAGI (reference sequence). In DNA form, the CDR3 reads TGTGCCAGCAGTCAGCGAGGGATTACCTACGAGCAGTACTTC. This sequence encodes CASSQRGITYEQYF.

This clone was detected a few times. The chain recombines TRBV7-2 with TRBJ1-2; TRBD1 agrees at 7 bases. After removal of 5 bases from V and 0 bases from J, the junction contained 12 bases not matched to a gene. The CDR3 extends over 17 amino acids. In germline, CDR1 is SGHTA, CDR2 FQGNSA. The CDR3 spells CASSLRGQQAPNYGYTF. The CDR3 nucleotides read TGTGCCAGCAGCCTCCGGGGACAGCAAGCTCCTAACTATGGCTACACCTTC.

This clone was detected only a few times. CDR3 residues: CSLWRGGETQYF. The CDR3 DNA sequence: TGCAGCCTCTGGAGGGGGGGGGAGACCCAGTACTTC. The chain uses TRBV29-1 and TRBJ2-5; D is perhaps TRBD2 (7 bases). The CDR3 is made up of 12 amino acids. Trimming stripped 8 bases from V and 5 bases from J, with 15 bases between. Looked up from germline, CDR1 is SQVTM and CDR2 is ANQGSEA.

The chain uses TRBV5-1 and TRBJ2-4; D ambiguous. Germline V CDR1 and CDR2: SGHRS, YFSETQ. The CDR3 totals 14 residues. V lost 4 bases and J lost 1, with 9 bases in between. CDR3 protein: CASSPGGAKNIQYF. CDR3 coding DNA: TGCGCCAGCAGCCCAGGTGGGGCCAAAAACATTCAGTACTTC.